The 26 T cell receptor beta chains in this list originate from one sample, sequenced in a study of T cell responses to AZD1222 COVID-19 vaccine. Using immunoSEQ multiplex PCR, the repertoire was profiled, and TCRdb retains in-frame clones only, with some absent. The table includes about 82,000 clones, around nine tenths detected once. This material consisted of peripheral blood, taken on day 0 of AZD1222 vaccination. These receptors were collected from an adult in good health.

This chain connects TRBV18 to TRBJ2-5; D remains unclear. Between the trimmed V and J ends, which lost 1 base and 5 bases, there was a span of 8 bases. Germline V gene data show CDR1 as KGHSH and CDR2 as LQKENI. The CDR3 consists of 13 residues. CDR3 DNA sequence: TGTGCCAGCTCACCACGGCAGGCTGAGACCCAGTACTTC. It specifies CASSPRQAETQYF.

J is TRBJ1-1 and V is TRBV19; a possible D gene is TRBD1 (5 bases). The V end lost 5 bases, the J end lost 6 bases, and 13 bases lay between the germline ends. The CDR3 length is 13 residues. Germline V gene lookup returns CDR1 LNHDA and CDR2 SQIVND (reference sequence). The CDR3: CASSLEGRSEAFF. The CDR3 bases are TGTGCCAGTAGTCTGGAGGGGCGATCTGAAGCTTTCTTT.

CDR3: CASSPTGGLQPQHF. The DNA for the CDR3 is TGTGCCAGCAGCCCGACAGGGGGCCTTCAGCCCCAGCATTTT. This chain connects TRBV11-2 to TRBJ1-5; 10 nucleotides agree with TRBD1. The CDR3 has 14 amino acids. Per the germline V gene, CDR1 is SGHAT and CDR2 is FQNNGV. The V segment lost 5 bases and the J segment 6 bases; nucleotides outside the gene matches: 4.

The chain joins TRBV25-1 to TRBJ1-1; 8 bases match TRBD1. The CDR3 has 15 residues. J gave up 4 bases and V 7 bases, and 11 bases lay outside the gene matches. Germline V CDR1 and CDR2: MGHDK, SYGVNS. DNA for the CDR3: TGTGCCAGCATCCCTTGGACAGGGCAGGCCACTGAAGCTTTCTTT. Translating it yields CASIPWTGQATEAFF.

This sequence joins TRBV11-2 and TRBJ1-6, with D maybe TRBD1 (5 bases). Trimming pared 5 bases from V and 8 bases from J, leaving 16 bases between. Germline CDR1 reads SGHAT; CDR2 reads FQNNGV. CDR3 length: 15 amino acids. CDR3: CASSPSGAKHSPLHF. The DNA for the CDR3 is TGTGCCAGCAGCCCCTCCGGGGCTAAACATTCACCCCTCCACTTT. Full variable domain (outside the CDR3, taken from reference TRBV11-2 and TRBJ1-6): EAGVAQSPRYKIIEKRQSVAFWCNPISGHATLYWYQQILGQGPKLLIQFQNNGVVDDSQLPKDRFSAERLKGVDSTLKIQPAKLEDSAVYLCASSPSGAKHSPLHFGNGTRLTVT.

In DNA form, the CDR3 reads TGCAGCGCTCGCATGGCGGGGAGGAACGGTGGCTACACCTTC. Translated: CSARMAGRNGGYTF. The chain is built from TRBV29-1 and TRBJ1-2; D unclear. The CDR3 is 14 amino acids. CDR1 SQVTM and CDR2 ANQGSEA come from the germline V gene. Trimming shortened V by 7 bases and J by 7 bases, and 22 bases separated the two germline ends.

The chain recombines TRBV4-1 with TRBJ1-3, with a weak D call TRBD1 (6 bases). Between the trimmed V and J ends, which lost 3 bases and 0 bases, there was a span of 9 bases. Germline V lookup: CDR1 MGHRA, CDR2 YSYEKL. The CDR3 runs 15 residues. This chain's CDR3 is CASSQDSFSGNTIYF. The CDR3 DNA is TGCGCCAGCAGCCAGGACAGTTTCTCTGGAAACACCATATATTTT.

The V gene is TRBV3-1 (or the pseudogene TRBV3-2), the J gene TRBJ2-4, with 11 nucleotides matching TRBD1. The CDR3 spans 19 residues. The J segment lost 3 bases and the V segment lost 2 bases, leaving 12 bases of the junction unmatched. Germline CDR1 and CDR2: LGHDT and YNNKEL (reference sequence). The CDR3 coding sequence is TGTGCCAGCAGCCAATTTGTGCCCGGGACAGGGGGGGGCAAAAACATTCAGTACTTC. Protein product: CASSQFVPGTGGGKNIQYF.

V and J are TRBV27 and TRBJ1-3; 7 bases fit TRBD1. V shed 7 bases and J 1 base; nucleotides not matched to a gene: 7. This CDR3 has 15 residues. The germline V gene encodes CDR1 MNHEY and CDR2 SMNVEV (reference sequence). CDR3 bases: TGTGCCAGCAAGACAGGGAAGGGGTCTGGAAACACCATATATTTT. Translated, it gives CASKTGKGSGNTIYF.

This chain joins TRBV3-1 (or the pseudogene TRBV3-2) and TRBJ2-1, with D uncertain. V lost 2 bases and J lost 10, with 9 bases in between. The CDR3 spans 12 residues. Germline CDR1 LGHDT, CDR2 YNNKEL (reference sequence). Here the CDR3 reads CASSQSRAEQFF. CDR3 nucleotides: TGTGCCAGCAGCCAATCCAGAGCCGAGCAGTTCTTC.

The rearrangement joins TRBV6-1 to TRBJ1-1; possibly TRBD1 for D (5 bases). V dropped 2 bases and J dropped 5 bases, with 9 bases sitting between them. This CDR3 region has 13 residues. Germline CDR1 MNHNS, CDR2 SASEGT. CDR3 DNA: TGTGCCAGCAGTGAATGGGGGAAGACTGAAGCTTTCTTT. It is translated as CASSEWGKTEAFF.

The chain is built from TRBV6-5 and TRBJ1-3; TRBD1 matches at 7 bases. Germline loops: CDR1 MNHEY, CDR2 SVGAGI. The CDR3 length is 13 residues. The trim removed 6 bases at V and 7 bases at J, leaving 6 bases unmatched. CDR3: CASRETGRNTIYF. CDR3 in DNA: TGTGCCAGCAGAGAGACAGGGAGGAACACCATATATTTT.

The J gene is TRBJ2-3, the V gene TRBV5-1; TRBD2 agrees at 8 bases. The J segment lost 2 bases and the V segment lost 1 base, leaving 3 bases of the junction unmatched. In germline, CDR1 is SGHRS, CDR2 YFSETQ. The CDR3 covers 15 residues. CDR3 in amino acids: CASSLRGGITDTQYF. Here the CDR3 DNA reads TGCGCCAGCAGCTTGCGGGGGGGCATCACAGATACGCAGTATTTT.

The chain's CDR3 is CASSPDRAGGYTF. DNA of the CDR3: TGTGCCAGCAGCCCCGACAGGGCGGGAGGCTACACCTTC. This chain links TRBV14 with TRBJ1-2, with 7 bases that match TRBD1. CDR3 size: 13 residues. Germline CDR1 SGHDN, CDR2 FVKESK. Trimming cost V 4 bases and J 8 bases; bases outside gene matches: 7.

The chain employs TRBV4-1 and TRBJ1-2, with D unclear. V was shortened by 0 bases and J by 6 bases, with 14 bases between the two germline ends. CDR3 length: 15 amino acids. Germline CDR1 reads MGHRA; CDR2 reads YSYEKL. This CDR3 is CASSQDERAGNGYTF. As DNA, the CDR3 is TGCGCCAGCAGCCAAGATGAAAGGGCAGGTAATGGCTACACCTTC.

The rearrangement joins TRBV5-4 to TRBJ2-6; a weak D match, TRBD1 (8 bases). CDR3 length equals 19 residues. Germline CDR1 SGHNT, CDR2 YYREEE (reference sequence). V lost 3 bases and J 0 bases, leaving 19 bases between the germline ends. The CDR3 spells CASSWAGRDRRSGANVLTF. The CDR3 nucleotides read TGTGCCAGCAGCTGGGCGGGGAGGGACAGGCGCTCTGGGGCCAACGTCCTGACTTTC.

The chain combines TRBV6-6 with TRBJ2-3; TRBD2 matches at 10 bases. Trimming took 2 bases from V and 4 from J; bases not matched to a gene: 6. The CDR3 runs to 16 residues. From germline, CDR1 is MNHNY and CDR2 SVGAGI (reference sequence). The CDR3 spells CASSYTGLALADTQYF. As DNA, the CDR3 is TGTGCCAGCAGTTACACGGGACTAGCGTTGGCAGATACGCAGTATTTT.

The V gene is TRBV21-1, the J gene TRBJ1-5. TRBV21-1 is noted as a pseudogene. There are 15 residues in the CDR3. CDR3 nucleotide sequence: TGTGCCAGCAGCAAACGGGTCAGACACAATCAGCCCCAGCATTTT. Translated, it gives CASSKRVRHNQPQHF.

The chain links TRBV19 to TRBJ1-2; 11 bases map to TRBD1. Germline V gene sequence: CDR1 LNHDA, CDR2 SQIVND (reference sequence). The CDR3 totals 15 residues. The V segment lost 4 bases and the J segment 8 bases; nucleotides outside the gene matches: 9. This CDR3 reads CASSTFGQGALGYTF. CDR3 bases: TGTGCCAGTAGTACTTTCGGACAGGGGGCGTTGGGCTACACCTTC.

This sequence joins TRBV3-1 (or the pseudogene TRBV3-2) and TRBJ1-2; D is possibly TRBD1 (6 bases). V gave up 2 bases and J gave up 4 bases, with 17 bases separating them. This CDR3 region has 16 residues. CDR1 and CDR2 from the germline V gene are LGHDT and YNNKEL (reference sequence). The CDR3 DNA follows: TGTGCCAGCAGCCAAAGGGGATCCACAGGGTTCTATGGCTACACCTTC. It translates to CASSQRGSTGFYGYTF.

The chain carries TRBV5-4 and TRBJ1-2; no reliable D call. Germline V gene data show CDR1 as SGHNT and CDR2 as YYREEE (reference sequence). V lost 4 bases, J lost 3 bases, and 13 bases lay in between. The CDR3 runs 14 residues. The DNA for the CDR3 is TGTGCCAGCAGCCCTCTACAGAGCTACTATGGCTACACCTTC. Protein: CASSPLQSYYGYTF. Variable domain in full (rest from reference TRBV5-4 and TRBJ1-2): ETGVTQSPTHLIKTRGQQVTLRCSSQSGHNTVSWYQQALGQGPQFIFQYYREEENGRGNFPPRFSGLQFPNYSSELNVNALELDDSALYLCASSPLQSYYGYTFGSGTRLTVV.

This clone was picked up one time. The V gene is TRBV7-2, the J gene TRBJ1-2; no definite D call. Trimming removed 1 base at V and 2 bases at J, with 11 bases between. The CDR3 totals 15 residues. CDR1 is SGHTA and CDR2 is FQGNSA in the germline V gene. CDR3 DNA: TGTGCCAGCAGCTTAGTTAGCGCCGGGAACTATGGCTACACCTTC. Protein product: CASSLVSAGNYGYTF.

The chain couples TRBV19 to TRBJ1-1; a weak D match, TRBD1 (5 bases). The CDR3 sequence is 13 residues long. V was clipped by 7 bases and J by 4 bases, with 13 bases between them. In germline, CDR1 is LNHDA, CDR2 SQIVND (reference sequence). Written as DNA, the CDR3 is TGTGCCAGTATTCCCCCAGGGACCACTGAAGCTTTCTTT. Protein sequence: CASIPPGTTEAFF. The whole variable domain, filled in from reference TRBV19 and TRBJ1-1, reads DGGITQSPKYLFRKEGQNVTLSCEQNLNHDAMYWYRQDPGQGLRLIYYSQIVNDFQKGDIAEGYSVSREKKESFPLTVTSAQKNPTAFYLCASIPPGTTEAFFGQGTRLTVV.

V usage is TRBV28 and J usage is TRBJ1-1, with D perhaps matching TRBD1 (5 bases). The V and J ends lost 10 bases and 1 base respectively, with 16 bases between them. The CDR3 has 14 amino acids. Germline V gene sequence: CDR1 MDHEN, CDR2 SYDVKM. CDR3 amino acids: CATQPRGTNTEAFF. CDR3 bases: TGTGCCACCCAGCCCCGCGGGACGAACACTGAAGCTTTCTTT. The full variable domain, with the rest looked up from reference TRBV28 and TRBJ1-1, is DVKVTQSSRYLVKRTGEKVFLECVQDMDHENMFWYRQDPGLGLRLIYFSYDVKMKEKGDIPEGYSVSREKKERFSLILESASTNQTSMYLCATQPRGTNTEAFFGQGTRLTVV.

The chain links TRBV18 to TRBJ1-2; D uncertain. The germline V gene encodes CDR1 KGHSH and CDR2 LQKENI. Trimming left V 0 bases short and J 4 bases short, with 12 bases between. The CDR3 is 15 amino acids. The CDR3 is CASSPPEGSLYGYTF. The DNA of the CDR3 is TGTGCCAGCTCACCACCGGAGGGCAGCCTCTATGGCTACACCTTC.

The chain combines TRBV28 with TRBJ2-3; perhaps D is TRBD1 or TRBD2 (5 bases each). This CDR3 contains 17 residues. Germline assignment: CDR1 MDHEN and CDR2 SYDVKM. Trimming left V 3 bases short and J 4 bases short, with 20 bases between. The CDR3 here is CASSLPPQGGRADTQYF. CDR3 DNA: TGTGCCAGCAGTTTGCCACCCCAGGGCGGGCGGGCAGATACGCAGTATTTT.